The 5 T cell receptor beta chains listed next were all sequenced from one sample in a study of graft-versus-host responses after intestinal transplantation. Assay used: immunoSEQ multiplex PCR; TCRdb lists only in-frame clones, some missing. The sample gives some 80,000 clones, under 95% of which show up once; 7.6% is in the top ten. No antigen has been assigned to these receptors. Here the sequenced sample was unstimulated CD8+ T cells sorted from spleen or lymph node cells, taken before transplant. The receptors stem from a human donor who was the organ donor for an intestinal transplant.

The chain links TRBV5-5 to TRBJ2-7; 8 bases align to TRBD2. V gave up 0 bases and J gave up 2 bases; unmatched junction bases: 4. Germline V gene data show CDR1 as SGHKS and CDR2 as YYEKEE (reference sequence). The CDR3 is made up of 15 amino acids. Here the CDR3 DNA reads TGTGCCAGCAGCTTGGCGACTAGCGTAACCTACGAGCAGTACTTC. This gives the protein CASSLATSVTYEQYF.

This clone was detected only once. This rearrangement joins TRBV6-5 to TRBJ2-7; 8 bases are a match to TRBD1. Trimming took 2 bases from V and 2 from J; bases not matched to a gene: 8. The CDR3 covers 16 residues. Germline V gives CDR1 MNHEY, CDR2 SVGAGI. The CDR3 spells CASSYRRGQGTYEQYF. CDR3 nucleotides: TGTGCCAGCAGTTACCGCCGAGGACAGGGAACCTACGAGCAGTACTTC.

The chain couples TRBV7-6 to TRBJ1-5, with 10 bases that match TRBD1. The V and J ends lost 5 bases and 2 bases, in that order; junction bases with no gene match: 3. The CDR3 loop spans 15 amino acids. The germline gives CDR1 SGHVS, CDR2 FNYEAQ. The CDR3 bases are TGTGCCAGCAGCACCGGGACAGGGGGCAATCAGCCCCAGCATTTT. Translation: CASSTGTGGNQPQHF.

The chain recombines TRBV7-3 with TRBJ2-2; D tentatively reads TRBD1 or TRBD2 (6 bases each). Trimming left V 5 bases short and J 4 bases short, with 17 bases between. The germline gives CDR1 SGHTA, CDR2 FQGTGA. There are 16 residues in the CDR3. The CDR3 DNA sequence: TGTGCCAGCAGCGCTCTAGGGGGGCGAGTCACCGGGGAGCTGTTTTTT. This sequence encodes CASSALGGRVTGELFF.

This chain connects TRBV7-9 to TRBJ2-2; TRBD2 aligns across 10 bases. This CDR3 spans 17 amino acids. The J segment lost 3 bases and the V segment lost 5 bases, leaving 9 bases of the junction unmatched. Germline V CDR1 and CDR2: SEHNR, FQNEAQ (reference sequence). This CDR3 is CASSPSRLAGDTGELFF. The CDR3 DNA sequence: TGTGCCAGCAGCCCATCAAGGCTAGCGGGGGACACCGGGGAGCTGTTTTTT.